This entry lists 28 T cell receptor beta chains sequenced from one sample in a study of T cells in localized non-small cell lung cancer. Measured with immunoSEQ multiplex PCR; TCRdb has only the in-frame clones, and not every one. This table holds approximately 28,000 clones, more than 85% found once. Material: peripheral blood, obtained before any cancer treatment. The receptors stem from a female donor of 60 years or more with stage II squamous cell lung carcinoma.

The CDR3 protein is CASSLDRGGTEAFF. For the CDR3, the DNA is TGTGCCAGTAGCTTAGACAGGGGTGGAACTGAAGCTTTCTTT. V is TRBV19 and J is TRBJ1-1; 8 bases align to TRBD1. CDR1 and CDR2 from the germline V gene are LNHDA and SQIVND (reference sequence). The CDR3 extends over 14 amino acids. The V and J ends lost 6 bases and 5 bases, in that order; junction bases with no gene match: 8.

The CDR3 DNA sequence: TGTGCCAGCAGATCCCAGCGCCTATACACCGGGGAGCTGTTTTTT. As protein: CASRSQRLYTGELFF. The chain combines TRBV28 with TRBJ2-2; D ambiguous. The V gene's germline CDR1 is MDHEN and CDR2 SYDVKM. V was cut by 6 bases and J by 3 bases, with 14 bases left in between. The CDR3 runs 15 residues. The full variable domain, with the rest looked up from reference TRBV28 and TRBJ2-2, is DVKVTQSSRYLVKRTGEKVFLECVQDMDHENMFWYRQDPGLGLRLIYFSYDVKMKEKGDIPEGYSVSREKKERFSLILESASTNQTSMYLCASRSQRLYTGELFFGEGSRLTVL.

The CDR3 DNA reads as TGTGCCAGCAGTGAATTGTCCACAGGGGGCGTGAATGGCTACACCTTC. Translated: CASSELSTGGVNGYTF. The rearrangement links TRBV6-1 to TRBJ1-2; TRBD1 agrees at 9 bases. V was pared by 2 bases and J by 6 bases, with 10 bases of the junction left unmatched. Germline V CDR1 and CDR2: MNHNS, SASEGT. The CDR3 consists of 16 residues.

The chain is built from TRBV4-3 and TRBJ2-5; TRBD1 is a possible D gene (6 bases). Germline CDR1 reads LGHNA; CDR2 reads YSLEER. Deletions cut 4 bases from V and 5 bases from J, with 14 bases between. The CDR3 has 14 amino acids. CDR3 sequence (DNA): TGCGCCAGCAGCCCAGGTTTGGGGGCGGAGACCCAGTACTTC. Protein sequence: CASSPGLGAETQYF.

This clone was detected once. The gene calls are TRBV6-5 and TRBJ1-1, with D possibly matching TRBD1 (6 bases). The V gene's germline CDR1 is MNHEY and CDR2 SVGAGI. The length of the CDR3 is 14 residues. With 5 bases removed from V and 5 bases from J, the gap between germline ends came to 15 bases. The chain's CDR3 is CASSAWTDRTEAFF. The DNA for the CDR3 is TGTGCCAGCAGTGCATGGACAGATCGGACTGAAGCTTTCTTT.

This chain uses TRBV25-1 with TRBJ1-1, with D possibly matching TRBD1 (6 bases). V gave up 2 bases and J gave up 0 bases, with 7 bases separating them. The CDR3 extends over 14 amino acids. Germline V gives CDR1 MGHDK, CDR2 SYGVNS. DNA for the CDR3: TGTGCCAGCAGTGAAACAGGGATGAACACTGAAGCTTTCTTT. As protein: CASSETGMNTEAFF.

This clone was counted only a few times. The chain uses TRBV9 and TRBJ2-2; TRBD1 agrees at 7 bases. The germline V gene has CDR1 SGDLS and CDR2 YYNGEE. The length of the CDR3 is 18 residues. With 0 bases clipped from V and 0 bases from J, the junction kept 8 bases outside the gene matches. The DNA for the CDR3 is TGTGCCAGCAGCGTAGGGAGAAGGGGGCCCACGAACACCGGGGAGCTGTTTTTT. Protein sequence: CASSVGRRGPTNTGELFF.

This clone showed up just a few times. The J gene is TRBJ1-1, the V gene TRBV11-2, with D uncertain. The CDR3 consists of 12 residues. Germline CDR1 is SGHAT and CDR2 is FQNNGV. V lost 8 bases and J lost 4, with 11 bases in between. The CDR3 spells CASGVGGTEAFF. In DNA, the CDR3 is TGTGCCAGCGGGGTGGGCGGCACTGAAGCTTTCTTT.

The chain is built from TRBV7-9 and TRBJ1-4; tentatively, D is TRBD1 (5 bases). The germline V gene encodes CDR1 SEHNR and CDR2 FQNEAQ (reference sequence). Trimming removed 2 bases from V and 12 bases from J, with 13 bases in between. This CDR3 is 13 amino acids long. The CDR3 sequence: CASSLSGQGELFF. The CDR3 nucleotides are TGTGCCAGCAGCTTATCAGGCCAGGGTGAACTGTTTTTT.

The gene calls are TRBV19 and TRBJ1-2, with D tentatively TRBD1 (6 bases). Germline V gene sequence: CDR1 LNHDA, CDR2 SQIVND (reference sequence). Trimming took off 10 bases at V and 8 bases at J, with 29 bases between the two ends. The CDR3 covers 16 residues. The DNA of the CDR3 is TGTGCCACCAGTGTTCTTCCACAGGGAGGGGGGCTAGGCTACACCTTC. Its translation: CATSVLPQGGGLGYTF.

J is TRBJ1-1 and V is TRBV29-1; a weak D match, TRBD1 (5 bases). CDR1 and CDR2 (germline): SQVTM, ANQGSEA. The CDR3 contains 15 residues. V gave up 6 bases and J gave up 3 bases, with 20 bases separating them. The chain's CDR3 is CSVPSGPNWDTEAFF. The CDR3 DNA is TGCAGCGTCCCCTCAGGGCCTAATTGGGACACTGAAGCTTTCTTT.

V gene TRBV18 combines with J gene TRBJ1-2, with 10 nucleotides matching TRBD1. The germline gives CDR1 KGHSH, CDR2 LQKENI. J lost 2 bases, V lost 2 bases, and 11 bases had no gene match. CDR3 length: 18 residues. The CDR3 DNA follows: TGTGCCAGCTCACCATCCCCGGGACAGGGGTTGACCAACTATGGCTACACCTTC. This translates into CASSPSPGQGLTNYGYTF.

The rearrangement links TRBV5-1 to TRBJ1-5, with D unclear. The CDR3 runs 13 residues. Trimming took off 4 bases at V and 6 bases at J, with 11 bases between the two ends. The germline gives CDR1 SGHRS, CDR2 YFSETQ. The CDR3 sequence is CASSEGGFQPQHF. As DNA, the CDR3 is TGCGCCAGCAGCGAAGGCGGTTTTCAGCCCCAGCATTTT.

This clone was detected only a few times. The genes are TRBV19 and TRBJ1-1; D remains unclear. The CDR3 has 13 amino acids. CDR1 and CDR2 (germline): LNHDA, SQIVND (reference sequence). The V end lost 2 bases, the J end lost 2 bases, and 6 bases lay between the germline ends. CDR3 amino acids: CASSINSNTEAFF. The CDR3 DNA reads TGTGCCAGTAGTATAAATAGTAACACTGAAGCTTTCTTT.

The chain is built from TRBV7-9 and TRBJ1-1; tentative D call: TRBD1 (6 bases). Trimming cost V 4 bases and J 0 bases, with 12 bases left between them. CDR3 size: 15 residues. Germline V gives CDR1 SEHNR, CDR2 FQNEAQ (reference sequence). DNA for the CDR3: TGTGCCAGCAGCTGGACGGGACAAATGAACACTGAAGCTTTCTTT. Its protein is CASSWTGQMNTEAFF.

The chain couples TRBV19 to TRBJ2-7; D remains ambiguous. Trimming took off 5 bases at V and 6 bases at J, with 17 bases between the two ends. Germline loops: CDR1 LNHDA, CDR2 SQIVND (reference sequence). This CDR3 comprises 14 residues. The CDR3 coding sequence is TGTGCCAGTAGTGTCCCCAAACCGTCGGGCGAGCAGTACTTC. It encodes CASSVPKPSGEQYF.

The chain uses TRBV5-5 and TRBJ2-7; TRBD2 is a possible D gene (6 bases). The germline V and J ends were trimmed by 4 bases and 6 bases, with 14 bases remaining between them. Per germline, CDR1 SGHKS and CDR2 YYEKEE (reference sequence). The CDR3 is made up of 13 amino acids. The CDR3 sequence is CASSPWVGSEQYF. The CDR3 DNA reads TGTGCCAGCAGCCCCTGGGTCGGGAGCGAGCAGTACTTC. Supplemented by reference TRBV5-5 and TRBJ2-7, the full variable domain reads DAGVTQSPTHLIKTRGQQVTLRCSPISGHKSVSWYQQVLGQGPQFIFQYYEKEERGRGNFPDRFSARQFPNYSSELNVNALLLGDSALYLCASSPWVGSEQYFGPGTRLTVT.

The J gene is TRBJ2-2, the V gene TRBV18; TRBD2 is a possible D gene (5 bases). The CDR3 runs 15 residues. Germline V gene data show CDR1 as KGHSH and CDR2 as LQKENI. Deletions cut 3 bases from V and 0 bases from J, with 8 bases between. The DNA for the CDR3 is TGTGCCAGCTCACCCCGGGAAGCGAACACCGGGGAGCTGTTTTTT. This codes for CASSPREANTGELFF.

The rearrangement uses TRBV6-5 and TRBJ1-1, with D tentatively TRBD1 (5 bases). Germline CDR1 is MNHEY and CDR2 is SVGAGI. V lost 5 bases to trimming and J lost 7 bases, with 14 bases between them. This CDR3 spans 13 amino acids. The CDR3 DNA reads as TGTGCCAGCAGTCCCCGCAGGGATAATGAAGCTTTCTTT. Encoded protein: CASSPRRDNEAFF.

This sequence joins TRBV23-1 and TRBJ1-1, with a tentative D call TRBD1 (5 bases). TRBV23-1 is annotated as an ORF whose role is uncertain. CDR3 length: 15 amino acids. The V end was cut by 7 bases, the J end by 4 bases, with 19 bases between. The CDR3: CASTQGYRPGTEAFF. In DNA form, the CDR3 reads TGCGCCAGCACCCAAGGATACAGGCCAGGCACTGAAGCTTTCTTT.

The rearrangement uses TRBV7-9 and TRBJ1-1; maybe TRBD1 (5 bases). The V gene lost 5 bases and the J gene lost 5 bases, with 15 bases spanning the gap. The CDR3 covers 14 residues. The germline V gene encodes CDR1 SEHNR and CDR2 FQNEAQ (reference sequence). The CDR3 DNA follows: TGTGCCAGCAGCCCCCGCGGGCAGGGAACTGAAGCTTTCTTT. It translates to CASSPRGQGTEAFF.

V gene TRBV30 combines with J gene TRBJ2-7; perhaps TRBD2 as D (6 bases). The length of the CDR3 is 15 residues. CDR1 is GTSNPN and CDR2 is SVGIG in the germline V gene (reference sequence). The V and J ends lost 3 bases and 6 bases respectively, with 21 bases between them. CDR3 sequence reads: CAWRGSQGLSLEQYF. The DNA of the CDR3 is TGTGCCTGGAGGGGGTCCCAGGGACTTTCCCTCGAGCAGTACTTC.

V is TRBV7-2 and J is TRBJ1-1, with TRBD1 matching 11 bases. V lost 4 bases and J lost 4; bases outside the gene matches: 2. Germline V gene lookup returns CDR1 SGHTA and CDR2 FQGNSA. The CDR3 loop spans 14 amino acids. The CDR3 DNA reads TGTGCCAGCAGCTCGGGACAGGGGGTCACTGAAGCTTTCTTT. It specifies CASSSGQGVTEAFF.

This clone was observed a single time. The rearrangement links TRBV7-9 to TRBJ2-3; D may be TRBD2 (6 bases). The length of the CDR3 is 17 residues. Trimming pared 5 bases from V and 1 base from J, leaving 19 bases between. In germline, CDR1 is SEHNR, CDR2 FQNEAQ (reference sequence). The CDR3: CASSLGGDGRGTDTQYF. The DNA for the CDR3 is TGTGCCAGCAGCCTCGGCGGGGACGGGAGAGGCACAGATACGCAGTATTTT.

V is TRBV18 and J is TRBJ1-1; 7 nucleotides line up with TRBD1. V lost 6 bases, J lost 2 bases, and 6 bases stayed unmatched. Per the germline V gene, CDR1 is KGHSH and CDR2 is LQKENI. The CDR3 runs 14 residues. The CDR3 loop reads CASSLGQANTEAFF. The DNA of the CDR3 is TGTGCCAGCTCGCTCGGACAGGCCAACACTGAAGCTTTCTTT.

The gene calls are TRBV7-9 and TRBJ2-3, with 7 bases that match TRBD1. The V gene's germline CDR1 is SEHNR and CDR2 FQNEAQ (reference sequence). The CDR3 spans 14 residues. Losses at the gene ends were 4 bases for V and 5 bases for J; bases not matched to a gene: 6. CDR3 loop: CASSSGTDGDTQYF. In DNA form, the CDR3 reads TGTGCCAGCAGCTCGGGGACAGACGGAGATACGCAGTATTTT. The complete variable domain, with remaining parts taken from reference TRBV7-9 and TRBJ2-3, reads DTGVSQNPRHKITKRGQNVTFRCDPISEHNRLYWYRQTLGQGPEFLTYFQNEAQLEKSRLLSDRFSAERPKGSFSTLEIQRTEQGDSAMYLCASSSGTDGDTQYFGPGTRLTVL.

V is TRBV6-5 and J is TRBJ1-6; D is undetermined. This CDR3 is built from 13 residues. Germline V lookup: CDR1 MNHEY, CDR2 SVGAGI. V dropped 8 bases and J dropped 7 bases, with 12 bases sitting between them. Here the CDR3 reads CASFLGHNSPLHF. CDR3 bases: TGTGCCAGCTTCCTAGGGCACAATTCACCCCTCCACTTT.

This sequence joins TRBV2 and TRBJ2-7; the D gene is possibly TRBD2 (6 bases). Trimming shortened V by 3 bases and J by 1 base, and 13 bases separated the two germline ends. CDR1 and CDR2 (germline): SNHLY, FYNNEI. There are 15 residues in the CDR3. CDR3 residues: CASSDLTGGSYEQYF. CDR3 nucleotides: TGTGCCAGCAGTGATCTGACTGGGGGGTCCTACGAGCAGTACTTC.